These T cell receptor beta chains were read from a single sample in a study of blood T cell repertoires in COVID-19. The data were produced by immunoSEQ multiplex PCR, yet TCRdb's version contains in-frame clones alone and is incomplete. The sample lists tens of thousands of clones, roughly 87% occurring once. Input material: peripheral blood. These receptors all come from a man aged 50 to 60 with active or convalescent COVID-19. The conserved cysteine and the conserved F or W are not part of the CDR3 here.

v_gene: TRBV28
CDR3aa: ASRAQGAGSQPQH

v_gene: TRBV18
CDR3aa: ASSPTGGSTDTQY

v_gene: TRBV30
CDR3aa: ACSWGLAGVSTDTQY

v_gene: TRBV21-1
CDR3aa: ASSTREGPYNEQF

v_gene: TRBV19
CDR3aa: ASSRARETQY

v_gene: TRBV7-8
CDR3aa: ASSLSRAYLAGDSPASTDTQY

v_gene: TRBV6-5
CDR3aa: ASSSPSGASTDTQY

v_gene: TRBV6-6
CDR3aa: ASRSTGTGGEKLF

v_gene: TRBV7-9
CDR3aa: ASRPTGVEHGNEQF

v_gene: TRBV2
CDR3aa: ASQSGLYNEQF

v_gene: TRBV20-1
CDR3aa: SASRQARYGYT

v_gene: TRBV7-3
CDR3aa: ASSLAGTSGEQF

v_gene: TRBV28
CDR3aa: ASSLRAAGGNEKLF

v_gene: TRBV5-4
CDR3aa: ASRPLVSDTQY

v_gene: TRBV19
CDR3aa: ASSPRTGWTYEQY

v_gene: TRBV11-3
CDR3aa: ASSLNLQAYNEQF

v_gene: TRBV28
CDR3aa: ASSRVRRDQPQH

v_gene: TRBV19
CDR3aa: ASSTLTGTGELF

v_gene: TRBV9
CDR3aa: ASSVDPSGTADTQY

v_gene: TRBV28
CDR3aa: ASSPIRGLQQTQY

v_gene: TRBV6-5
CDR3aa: ASSRTGPENEQY

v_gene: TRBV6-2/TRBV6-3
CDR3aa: ASSYSLAGQY

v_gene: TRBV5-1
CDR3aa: ASSLLAGSDNEQF

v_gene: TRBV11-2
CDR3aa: ASSLTSRNEQY

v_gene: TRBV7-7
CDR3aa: ASSLGGVGETQY

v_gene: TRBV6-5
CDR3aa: ASSYGQYSYNEQF